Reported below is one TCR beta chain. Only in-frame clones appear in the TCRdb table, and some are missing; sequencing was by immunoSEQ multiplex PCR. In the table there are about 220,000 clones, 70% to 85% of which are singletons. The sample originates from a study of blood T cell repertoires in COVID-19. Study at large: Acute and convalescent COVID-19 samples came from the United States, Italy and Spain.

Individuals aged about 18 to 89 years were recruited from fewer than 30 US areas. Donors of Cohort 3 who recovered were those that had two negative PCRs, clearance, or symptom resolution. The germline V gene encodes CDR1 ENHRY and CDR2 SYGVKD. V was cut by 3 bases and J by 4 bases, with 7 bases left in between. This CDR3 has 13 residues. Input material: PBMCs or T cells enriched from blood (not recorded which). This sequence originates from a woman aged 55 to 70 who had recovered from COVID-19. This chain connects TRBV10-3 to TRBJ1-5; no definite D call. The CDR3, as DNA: TGTGCCATCAGTGATAACGGGAATCAGCCCCAGCATTTT. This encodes CAISDNGNQPQHF.